The 27 T cell receptor beta chains presented below share a single source sample, sequenced in a study of T cell responses to AZD1222 COVID-19 vaccine. The table came from immunoSEQ multiplex PCR; TCRdb's copy has only in-frame clones and leaves some out. In the table there are about 130,000 clones, around 93% of which are singletons. Sequenced here: peripheral blood, sampled 28 days after the second AZD1222 dose. The receptors here all came from an adult who received the AZD1222 COVID-19 vaccine.

This clone was counted a single time. This sequence joins TRBV27 and TRBJ2-1; a weak D match, TRBD1 (5 bases). CDR1 and CDR2 (germline): MNHEY, SMNVEV (reference sequence). The CDR3 totals 14 residues. Trimming stripped 7 bases from V and 3 bases from J, with 13 bases between. The DNA of the CDR3 is TGTGCCAGCAAGGGGTGGGCCGTCTACAATGAGCAGTTCTTC. It specifies CASKGWAVYNEQFF.

This chain uses TRBV3-1 (or the pseudogene TRBV3-2) with TRBJ2-1; possible D gene TRBD1, 6 bases. Germline CDR1 and CDR2: LGHDT and YNNKEL (reference sequence). V was shortened by 7 bases and J by 2 bases, with 18 bases between the two germline ends. The CDR3 length is 16 residues. The DNA for the CDR3 is TGTGCCAGCACCCCCGCTGGGGACACTCCCTACAATGAGCAGTTCTTC. Amino acid sequence: CASTPAGDTPYNEQFF.

The rearrangement uses TRBV18 and TRBJ1-2, with D possibly being TRBD1 (6 bases). The germline V and J ends were trimmed by 6 bases and 4 bases, with 15 bases remaining between them. This CDR3 region has 14 residues. Germline CDR1 is KGHSH and CDR2 is LQKENI. For the CDR3, the DNA is TGTGCCAGCTCCCCTGGACAGCCCTCCTATGGCTACACCTTC. Translated: CASSPGQPSYGYTF.

Concerning this clone itself: Other nucleotide sequences in the sample specify the same CDR3. This chain links TRBV9 with TRBJ2-2; TRBD2 matches 7 bases. The CDR3 contains 14 residues. From germline, CDR1 is SGDLS and CDR2 YYNGEE. V lost 0 bases, J lost 4 bases, and 0 bases stayed unmatched. The CDR3 nucleotides are TGTGCCAGCAGCGTAGGCGGGGGCACCGGGGAGCTGTTTTTT. Translating it yields CASSVGGGTGELFF.

This chain joins TRBV6-5 and TRBJ1-4, with 11 bases aligning to TRBD1. The J segment lost 8 bases and the V segment lost 5 bases, leaving 7 bases of the junction unmatched. The CDR3 extends over 15 amino acids. Germline CDR1 and CDR2: MNHEY and SVGAGI. CDR3 protein: CASSPGTGGEEKLFF. DNA of the CDR3: TGTGCCAGCAGTCCCGGGACAGGGGGGGAGGAAAAACTGTTTTTT.

The chain is built from TRBV11-2 and TRBJ2-7; perhaps TRBD2 as D (5 bases). Per the germline V gene, CDR1 is SGHAT and CDR2 is FQNNGV. The germline V and J ends were trimmed by 2 bases and 2 bases, with 19 bases remaining between them. The CDR3 extends over 17 amino acids. CDR3 nucleotide sequence: TGTGCCAGCAGCTTACGACTTCGGATGGAGGCCCCCTACGAGCAGTACTTC. Its translation is CASSLRLRMEAPYEQYF.

DNA for the CDR3: TGTGCCAGCAGTTCTAGGACAGGGTTGGCTAGAAGCAATCAGCCCCAGCATTTT. It specifies CASSSRTGLARSNQPQHF. The V gene is TRBV28, the J gene TRBJ1-5, with 8 nucleotides matching TRBD1. This CDR3 contains 18 residues. Germline-derived CDR1 and CDR2 are MDHEN and SYDVKM. Trimming removed 4 bases from V and 1 base from J; junction bases left unmatched: 12.

The chain combines TRBV5-1 with TRBJ1-6, with D tentatively TRBD1 (6 bases). The CDR3 spans 15 residues. V gave up 4 bases and J gave up 0 bases, with 8 bases separating them. Per germline, CDR1 SGHRS and CDR2 YFSETQ. CDR3 sequence (DNA): TGCGCCAGCAGCGAACAGGGCTCCTATAATTCACCCCTCCACTTT. Translation gives CASSEQGSYNSPLHF.

This clone appeared once. This sequence joins TRBV28 and TRBJ2-7; 8 positions agree with TRBD1. V lost 3 bases to trimming and J lost 3 bases; unmatched junction nucleotides: 10. Germline CDR1 MDHEN, CDR2 SYDVKM. This CDR3 comprises 16 residues. CDR3 DNA sequence: TGTGCCAGCAGTTTTGGTGCCGGGACAGGAGTCTACGAGCAGTACTTC. The encoded protein is CASSFGAGTGVYEQYF. The complete variable domain, with remaining parts taken from reference TRBV28 and TRBJ2-7, reads DVKVTQSSRYLVKRTGEKVFLECVQDMDHENMFWYRQDPGLGLRLIYFSYDVKMKEKGDIPEGYSVSREKKERFSLILESASTNQTSMYLCASSFGAGTGVYEQYFGPGTRLTVT.

This clone was observed a single time. This chain uses TRBV6-1 with TRBJ2-1, with TRBD2 matching 11 bases. The CDR3 totals 19 residues. V lost 0 bases and J lost 4; bases outside the gene matches: 11. From germline, CDR1 is MNHNS and CDR2 SASEGT. The CDR3 DNA reads as TGTGCCAGCAGTGAAGCGCGGCTAGCGGGGGGATCACCTTACAATGAGCAGTTCTTC. This sequence encodes CASSEARLAGGSPYNEQFF.

V gene TRBV28 combines with J gene TRBJ1-5, with 8 bases that match TRBD1. This CDR3 is 12 amino acids long. J lost 15 bases, V lost 3 bases, and 7 bases had no gene match. Looked up from germline, CDR1 is MDHEN and CDR2 is SYDVKM. DNA of the CDR3: TGTGCCAGCAGTTTTCAGGGGGCCTTCTGGCATTTT. Its translation: CASSFQGAFWHF.

As for this clone: Germline and junction disagree at one end, which may indicate a read error. The rearrangement links TRBV2 to TRBJ2-7; tentatively, D is TRBD1 (6 bases). This CDR3 contains 17 residues. The germline V gene has CDR1 SNHLY and CDR2 FYNNEI. The CDR3 loop reads CARLVDHLGRGSHEQYF. The CDR3 nucleotides are TGTGCCAGACTAGTTGATCATTTGGGCAGGGGCTCCCACGAGCAGTACTTC.

This chain connects TRBV5-1 to TRBJ1-1; D might be TRBD1 (5 bases). The length of the CDR3 is 17 residues. V was trimmed by 1 base and J by 2 bases, leaving 18 bases between them. Germline CDR1 and CDR2: SGHRS and YFSETQ. CDR3 region: CASSLSGLSRPNTEAFF. CDR3 nucleotide sequence: TGCGCCAGCAGCTTGTCGGGACTGAGCCGTCCTAACACTGAAGCTTTCTTT.

This sequence joins TRBV27 and TRBJ1-5; no firm D call. Germline V gene data show CDR1 as MNHEY and CDR2 as SMNVEV (reference sequence). The CDR3 has 13 residues. The V gene lost 6 bases and the J gene lost 1 base, with 7 bases spanning the gap. The CDR3 DNA is TGTGCCAGCAGGCCCGTAAGCAATCAGCCCCAGCATTTT. Its translation is CASRPVSNQPQHF.

This chain connects TRBV5-5 to TRBJ1-2, with 7 bases identical to TRBD1. This CDR3 has 17 amino acids. CDR1 and CDR2 from the germline V gene are SGHKS and YYEKEE (reference sequence). V dropped 3 bases and J dropped 2; count of bases not matched to a gene: 13. In DNA form, the CDR3 reads TGTGCCAGCAGCTGGGAGGGGACAGAAGACTACAACTATGGCTACACCTTC. Protein: CASSWEGTEDYNYGYTF.

The chain links TRBV30 to TRBJ1-3, with a possible D match to TRBD1 (5 bases). The V end lost 4 bases, the J end lost 0 bases, and 13 bases lay between the germline ends. Germline assignment: CDR1 GTSNPN and CDR2 SVGIG (reference sequence). The CDR3 loop spans 15 amino acids. CDR3 coding DNA: TGTGCCTGGACCGGGGCCGCCACCTCTGGAAACACCATATATTTT. It yields the protein CAWTGAATSGNTIYF.

V gene TRBV5-1 combines with J gene TRBJ1-1; possibly TRBD1 for D (6 bases). In germline, CDR1 is SGHRS, CDR2 YFSETQ. The CDR3 sequence is 15 residues long. Trimming cost V 1 base and J 1 base, with 11 bases left between them. CDR3 in amino acids: CASSLTGGPNTEAFF. DNA for the CDR3: TGCGCCAGCAGCTTGACTGGGGGCCCGAACACTGAAGCTTTCTTT.

The rearrangement uses TRBV9 and TRBJ2-5, with 7 bases lining up with TRBD1. The CDR3 runs to 15 residues. The V gene's germline CDR1 is SGDLS and CDR2 YYNGEE. V lost 3 bases to trimming and J lost 2 bases; unmatched junction nucleotides: 7. This chain's CDR3 is CASSASGQHQETQYF. CDR3 coding DNA: TGTGCCAGCAGCGCTTCGGGACAGCATCAAGAGACCCAGTACTTC.

The chain couples TRBV7-2 to TRBJ1-6; 7 bases agree with TRBD1. This CDR3 comprises 15 residues. CDR1 and CDR2 from the germline V gene are SGHTA and FQGNSA. Germline trimming cut 1 base from V and 5 bases from J; bases unmatched to any gene: 2. CDR3 sequence (DNA): TGTGCCAGCAGCTTAGGGCAGGGGGATAATTCACCCCTCCACTTT. As protein: CASSLGQGDNSPLHF.

The gene calls are TRBV6-6 and TRBJ1-2; TRBD1 might be the D (5 bases). With 5 bases removed from V and 1 base from J, the gap between germline ends came to 20 bases. The CDR3 runs to 17 residues. Looked up from germline, CDR1 is MNHNY and CDR2 is SVGAGI (reference sequence). In DNA form, the CDR3 reads TGTGCCAGCAGTCGGCCCGGGGTGGGGGGAGTTAACTATGGCTACACCTTC. Protein sequence: CASSRPGVGGVNYGYTF.

The chain links TRBV2 to TRBJ1-6; D not certain. This CDR3 is 11 amino acids long. With 6 bases removed from V and 7 bases from J, the gap between germline ends came to 4 bases. Germline V gene data show CDR1 as SNHLY and CDR2 as FYNNEI. This CDR3 is CASSGNSPLHF. CDR3 nucleotides: TGTGCCAGCAGCGGGAATTCACCCCTCCACTTT.

This rearrangement joins TRBV5-4 to TRBJ2-3; no reliable D call. V was shortened by 0 bases and J by 0 bases, with 8 bases between the two germline ends. The CDR3 is 15 residues long. Germline V gives CDR1 SGHNT, CDR2 YYREEE (reference sequence). The CDR3 DNA reads as TGTGCCAGCAGCTTGGGGGTATCTAGCACAGATACGCAGTATTTT. Translated: CASSLGVSSTDTQYF.

A single count supports this clone. The J gene is TRBJ1-1, the V gene TRBV7-9; a weak D match, TRBD1 (5 bases). CDR1 SEHNR and CDR2 FQNEAQ come from the germline V gene (reference sequence). V lost 5 bases, J lost 0 bases, and 13 bases lay in between. This CDR3 is built from 15 residues. CDR3 sequence reads: CASSRGVGLNTEAFF. In DNA, the CDR3 is TGTGCCAGCAGCCGGGGGGTAGGTTTGAACACTGAAGCTTTCTTT. The variable domain in full, completed from reference TRBV7-9 and TRBJ1-1, reads DTGVSQNPRHKITKRGQNVTFRCDPISEHNRLYWYRQTLGQGPEFLTYFQNEAQLEKSRLLSDRFSAERPKGSFSTLEIQRTEQGDSAMYLCASSRGVGLNTEAFFGQGTRLTVV.

This rearrangement joins TRBV6-2 or TRBV6-3 to TRBJ1-1; no firm D call. This CDR3 region has 13 residues. V shed 6 bases and J shed 2 bases, with 10 bases lying between them. Germline V CDR1 and CDR2: MNHEY, SVGEGT. The CDR3 nucleotides read TGTGCCAGCAGCCACGATAGAAACACTGAAGCTTTCTTT. Translated: CASSHDRNTEAFF.

The chain has TRBV11-3 and TRBJ2-2; D remains ambiguous. CDR3 length: 16 amino acids. Germline CDR1 is SGHNT and CDR2 is YENEEA. Between the trimmed V and J ends, which lost 3 bases and 0 bases, there was a span of 11 bases. The CDR3 spells CASSLRRPANTGELFF. In nucleotides, the CDR3 is TGTGCCAGCAGCTTGAGACGACCCGCGAACACCGGGGAGCTGTTTTTT.

The chain is built from TRBV7-3 and TRBJ2-3; no clear D. There are 14 residues in the CDR3. Trimming took off 5 bases at V and 4 bases at J, with 13 bases between the two ends. Looked up from germline, CDR1 is SGHTA and CDR2 is FQGTGA. As DNA, the CDR3 is TGTGCCAGCAGCCTAGGACGGAAGGCAGATACGCAGTATTTT. Amino acid sequence: CASSLGRKADTQYF. Together with reference TRBV7-3 and TRBJ2-3, the CDR3 gives the full variable domain: GAGVSQTPSNKVTEKGKYVELRCDPISGHTALYWYRQSLGQGPEFLIYFQGTGAADDSGLPNDRFFAVRPEGSVSTLKIQRTERGDSAVYLCASSLGRKADTQYFGPGTRLTVL.

The chain combines TRBV11-3 with TRBJ2-5; TRBD1 aligns across 7 bases. Per the germline V gene, CDR1 is SGHNT and CDR2 is YENEEA. V shed 3 bases, J shed 5 bases, and the junction held 3 bases outside the gene matches. The CDR3 is 13 amino acids. This CDR3 reads CASSFDREETQYF. The CDR3 DNA is TGTGCCAGCAGCTTCGACAGGGAGGAGACCCAGTACTTC.